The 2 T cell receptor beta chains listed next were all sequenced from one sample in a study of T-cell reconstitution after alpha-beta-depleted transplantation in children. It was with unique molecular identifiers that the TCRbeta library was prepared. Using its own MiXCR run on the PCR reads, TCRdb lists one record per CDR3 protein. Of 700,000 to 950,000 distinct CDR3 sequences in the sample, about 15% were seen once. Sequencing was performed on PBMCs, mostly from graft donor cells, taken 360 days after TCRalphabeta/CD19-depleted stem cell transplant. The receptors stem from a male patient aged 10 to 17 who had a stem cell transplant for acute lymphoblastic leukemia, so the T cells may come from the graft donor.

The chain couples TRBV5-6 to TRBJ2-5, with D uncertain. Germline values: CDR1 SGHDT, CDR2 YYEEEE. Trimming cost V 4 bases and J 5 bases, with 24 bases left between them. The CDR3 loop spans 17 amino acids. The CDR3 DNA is TGTGCCAGCAGCCCGCGCGATATCTCATTCGTTGGGGAGACCCAGTACTTC. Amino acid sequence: CASSPRDISFVGETQYF.

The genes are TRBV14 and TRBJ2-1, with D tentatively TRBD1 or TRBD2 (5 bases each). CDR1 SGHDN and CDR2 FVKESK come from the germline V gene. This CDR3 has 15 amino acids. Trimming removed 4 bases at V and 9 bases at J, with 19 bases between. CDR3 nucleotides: TGTGCCAGCAGCCGGACTGACGGACCTAGGGGTGAGCAGTTCTTC. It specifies CASSRTDGPRGEQFF.